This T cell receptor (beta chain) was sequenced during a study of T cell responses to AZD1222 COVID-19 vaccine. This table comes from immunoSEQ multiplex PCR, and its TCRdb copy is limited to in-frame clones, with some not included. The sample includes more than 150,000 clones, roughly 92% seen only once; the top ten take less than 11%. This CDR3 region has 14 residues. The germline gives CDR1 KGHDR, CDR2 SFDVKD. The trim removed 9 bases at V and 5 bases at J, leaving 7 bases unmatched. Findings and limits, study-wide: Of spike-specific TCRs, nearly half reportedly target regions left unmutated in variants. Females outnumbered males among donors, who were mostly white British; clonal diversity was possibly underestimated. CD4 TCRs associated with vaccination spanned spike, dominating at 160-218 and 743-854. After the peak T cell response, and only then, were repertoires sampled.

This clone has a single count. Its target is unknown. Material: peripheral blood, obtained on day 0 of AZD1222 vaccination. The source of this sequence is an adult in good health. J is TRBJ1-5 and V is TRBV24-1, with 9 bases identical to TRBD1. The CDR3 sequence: CATSTGGIDQPQHF. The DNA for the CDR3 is TGTGCCACCTCGACAGGGGGTATTGATCAGCCCCAGCATTTT.